These 8 T cell receptor beta chains share one sample of origin, sequenced in a study of Graves' ophthalmopathy and Graves' hyperthyroidism. The TCR beta CDR3 regions underwent amplification from RNA transcripts. HTBI-primed first-round RT-PCR preceded second-round multiplex PCR. In TCRdb, the multiplex PCR reads were re-called with MiXCR into one record per CDR3 protein. This repertoire shows about 160,000 distinct CDR3 sequences, approximately 40% found once; its top ten account for 8% to 9.5%. Sequenced sample: peripheral blood. Receptors were obtained from a man aged 25-45 years with Graves' ophthalmopathy.

The genes are TRBV12-3 or TRBV12-4 and TRBJ2-2; the D gene is possibly TRBD2 (5 bases). The CDR3 runs 15 residues. The V end lost 3 bases, the J end lost 0 bases, and 8 bases lay between the germline ends. The CDR3 bases are TGTGCCAGCAGTTTCCTAGCAGCGAACACCGGGGAGCTGTTTTTT. Translated, it gives CASSFLAANTGELFF.

This clonotype was observed at least ten times. The chain recombines TRBV20-1 with TRBJ1-2; 7 positions agree with TRBD1. With V trimmed by 4 bases and J by 4 bases, 12 bases remained unmatched. The CDR3 contains 15 residues. Germline V CDR1 and CDR2: DFQATT, SNEGSKA (reference sequence). The CDR3 loop reads CSAITEDRASYGYTF. The DNA for the CDR3 is TGCAGTGCTATAACCGAAGACAGGGCCTCCTATGGCTACACCTTC.

This chain connects TRBV6-1 to TRBJ2-7, with D tentatively TRBD1 or TRBD2 (5 bases each). This CDR3 is 15 amino acids long. V lost 6 bases to trimming and J lost 3 bases, with 18 bases between them. Per germline, CDR1 MNHNS and CDR2 SASEGT. Written as DNA, the CDR3 is TGTGCCAGCAGCCCCGAGGGGTTATCGGGCTACGAGCAGTACTTC. It codes for CASSPEGLSGYEQYF.

V and J are TRBV27 and TRBJ2-7; D is unresolved. The germline gives CDR1 MNHEY, CDR2 SMNVEV (reference sequence). This CDR3 contains 12 residues. V was pared by 1 base and J by 6 bases, with 7 bases between. The DNA for the CDR3 is TGTGCCAGCAGTTTATACGGCCTCGAGCAGTACTTC. Translation: CASSLYGLEQYF.

In its sample, this clonotype was seen a few times. The chain recombines TRBV6-1 with TRBJ1-5, with 7 bases fitting TRBD1. CDR1 is MNHNS, CDR2 SASEGT, per germline. The ends lost 4 bases at V and 2 bases at J; junction bases unmatched: 14. The CDR3 loop spans 18 amino acids. CDR3: CASSGGIQGLSGNQPQHF. The CDR3 DNA is TGTGCCAGCAGTGGGGGGATACAGGGGTTATCGGGCAATCAGCCCCAGCATTTT.

This clonotype showed up just once. The chain employs TRBV7-9 and TRBJ2-5; D is unclear. The germline V and J ends were trimmed by 5 bases and 2 bases, with 12 bases remaining between them. The CDR3 is 14 amino acids. Germline V gene lookup returns CDR1 SEHNR and CDR2 FQNEAQ (reference sequence). In DNA form, the CDR3 reads TGTGCCAGCAGCCTCGGACCCGCTCAAGAGACCCAGTACTTC. This gives the protein CASSLGPAQETQYF.

This clonotype showed up many times. The rearrangement links TRBV27 to TRBJ1-5; D may be TRBD1 (5 bases). In germline, CDR1 is MNHEY, CDR2 SMNVEV (reference sequence). This CDR3 region has 14 residues. Trimming shortened V by 7 bases and J by 4 bases, and 14 bases separated the two germline ends. The CDR3 is CASTPGRGNQPQHF. Here the CDR3 DNA reads TGTGCCAGCACCCCGGGACGGGGGAATCAGCCCCAGCATTTT.

J is TRBJ1-5 and V is TRBV28; a weak D match, TRBD1 (6 bases). V was pared by 10 bases and J by 6 bases, with 22 bases between. This CDR3 has 15 residues. The V gene's germline CDR1 is MDHEN and CDR2 SYDVKM. The CDR3 reads CATSSNQQGSQPQHF. DNA for the CDR3: TGTGCCACCAGCTCTAATCAACAGGGTTCTCAGCCCCAGCATTTT. Combining the CDR3 with reference TRBV28 and TRBJ1-5 gives the whole variable domain DVKVTQSSRYLVKRTGEKVFLECVQDMDHENMFWYRQDPGLGLRLIYFSYDVKMKEKGDIPEGYSVSREKKERFSLILESASTNQTSMYLCATSSNQQGSQPQHFGDGTRLSIL.